The T cell receptor (beta chain) under discussion was sequenced for a study of blood T cells in healthy people across ages. At the level of the study: In model experiments, template switching was able to capture about one barcoded beta molecule for every two T cells that were present.

Primers used in a second PCR of about 6 to 11 cycles were a sample-barcoded 5' primer and a J-beta primer mix. A 12-random-nucleotide template-switch adaptor tagged each cDNA molecule. One entry per CDR3 protein results from TCRdb running MiXCR on the 5' RACE reads. The sample contains 1,500,000 or so distinct CDR3 sequences, 45% to 70% of which appear only once. Healthy Caucasians from Russia aged about 6 to 100 served as donors. Sequences were obtained from blood. The clonotype comes from a man between 18 and 35 years old in good health.

The CDR3: CASSLDKWVGATQYF. CDR3 nucleotides: TGTGCCAGCAGCTTAGATAAGTGGGTCGGGGCTACGCAGTATTTT. The V call is TRBV7-2, the J call TRBJ2-3, with D perhaps TRBD1 or TRBD2 (5 bases each). V lost 1 base and J 8 bases, leaving 16 bases between the germline ends. Germline assignment: CDR1 SGHTA and CDR2 FQGNSA. The CDR3 spans 15 residues.